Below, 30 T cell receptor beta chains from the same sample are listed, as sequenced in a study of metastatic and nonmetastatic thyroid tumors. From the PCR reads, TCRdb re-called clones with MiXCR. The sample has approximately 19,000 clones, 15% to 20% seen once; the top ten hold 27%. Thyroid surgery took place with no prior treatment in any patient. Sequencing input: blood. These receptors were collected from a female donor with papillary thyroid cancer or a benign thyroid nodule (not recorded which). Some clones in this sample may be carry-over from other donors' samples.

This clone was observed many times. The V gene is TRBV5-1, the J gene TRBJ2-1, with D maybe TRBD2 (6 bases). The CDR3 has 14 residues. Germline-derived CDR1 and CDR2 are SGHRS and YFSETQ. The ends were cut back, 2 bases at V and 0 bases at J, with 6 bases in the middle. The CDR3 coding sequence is TGCGCCAGCAGCTTCGGGAGCTCCTACAATGAGCAGTTCTTC. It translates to CASSFGSSYNEQFF. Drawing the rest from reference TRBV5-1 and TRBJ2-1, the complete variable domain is KAGVTQTPRYLIKTRGQQVTLSCSPISGHRSVSWYQQTPGQGLQFLFEYFSETQRNKGNFPGRFSGRQFSNSRSEMNVSTLELGDSALYLCASSFGSSYNEQFFGPGTRLTVL.

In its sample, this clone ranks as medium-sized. The CDR3 coding sequence is TGTGCCACCAGTCTAGGCTACGAGCAGTACTTC. As protein: CATSLGYEQYF. This chain links TRBV24-1 with TRBJ2-7, with D uncertain. From germline, CDR1 is KGHDR and CDR2 SFDVKD. V lost 6 bases and J lost 3, with 5 bases in between. CDR3 size: 11 residues.

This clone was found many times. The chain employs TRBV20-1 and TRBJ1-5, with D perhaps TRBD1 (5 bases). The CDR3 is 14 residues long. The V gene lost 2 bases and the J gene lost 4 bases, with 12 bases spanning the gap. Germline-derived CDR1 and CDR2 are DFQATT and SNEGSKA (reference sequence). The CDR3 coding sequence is TGCAGTGCTAGACGGGGGGGGGTAAATCAGCCCCAGCATTTT. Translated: CSARRGGVNQPQHF.

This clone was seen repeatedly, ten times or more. The chain's CDR3 is CASNDMGTHPYF. Written as DNA, the CDR3 is TGCGCCAGCAATGATATGGGGACCCATCCTTACTTC. The chain uses TRBV10-2 and TRBJ2-5; tentatively, D is TRBD1 or TRBD2 (5 bases each). The CDR3 covers 12 residues. Trimming stripped 7 bases from V and 14 bases from J, with 20 bases between. CDR1 is WSHSY, CDR2 SAAADI, per germline.

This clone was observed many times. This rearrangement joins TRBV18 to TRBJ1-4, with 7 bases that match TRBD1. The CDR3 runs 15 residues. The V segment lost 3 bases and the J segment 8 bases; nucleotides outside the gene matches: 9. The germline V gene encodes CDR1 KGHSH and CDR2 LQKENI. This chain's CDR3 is CASSPFNRGGEKLFF. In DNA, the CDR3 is TGTGCCAGCTCACCGTTTAACAGGGGTGGCGAAAAACTGTTTTTT. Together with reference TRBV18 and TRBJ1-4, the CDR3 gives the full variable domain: NAGVMQNPRHLVRRRGQEARLRCSPMKGHSHVYWYRQLPEEGLKFMVYLQKENIIDESGMPKERFSAEFPKEGPSILRIQQVVRGDSAAYFCASSPFNRGGEKLFFGSGTQLSVL.

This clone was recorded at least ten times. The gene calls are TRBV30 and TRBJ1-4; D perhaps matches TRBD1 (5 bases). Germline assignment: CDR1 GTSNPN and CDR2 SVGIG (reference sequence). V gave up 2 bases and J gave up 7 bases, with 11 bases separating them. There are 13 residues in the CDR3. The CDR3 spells CAWSLGVGEKLFF. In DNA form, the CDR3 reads TGTGCCTGGAGTTTAGGGGTGGGTGAAAAACTGTTTTTT. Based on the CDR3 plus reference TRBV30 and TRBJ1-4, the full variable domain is SQTIHQWPATLVQPVGSPLSLECTVEGTSNPNLYWYRQAAGRGLQLLFYSVGIGQISSEVPQNLSASRPQDRQFILSSKKLLLSDSGFYLCAWSLGVGEKLFFGSGTQLSVL.

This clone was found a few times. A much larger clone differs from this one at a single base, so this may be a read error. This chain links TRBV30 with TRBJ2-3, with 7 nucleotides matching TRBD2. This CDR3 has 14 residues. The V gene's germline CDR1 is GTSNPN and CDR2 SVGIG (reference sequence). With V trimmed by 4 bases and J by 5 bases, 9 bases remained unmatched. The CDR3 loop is CAWNDSGWGDTQYF. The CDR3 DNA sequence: TGTGCCTGGAATGATAGCGGGTGGGGAGATACGCAGTATTTT.

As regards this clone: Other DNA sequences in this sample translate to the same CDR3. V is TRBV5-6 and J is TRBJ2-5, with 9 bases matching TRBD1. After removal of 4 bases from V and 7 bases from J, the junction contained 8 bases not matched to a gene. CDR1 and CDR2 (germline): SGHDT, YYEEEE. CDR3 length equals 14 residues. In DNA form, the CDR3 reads TGTGCCAGCAGCCTGGACAGGGGTTTGGGGACCCAGTACTTC. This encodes CASSLDRGLGTQYF. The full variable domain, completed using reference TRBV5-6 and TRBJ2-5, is DAGVTQSPTHLIKTRGQQVTLRCSPKSGHDTVSWYQQALGQGPQFIFQYYEEEERQRGNFPDRFSGHQFPNYSSELNVNALLLGDSALYLCASSLDRGLGTQYFGPGTRLLVL.

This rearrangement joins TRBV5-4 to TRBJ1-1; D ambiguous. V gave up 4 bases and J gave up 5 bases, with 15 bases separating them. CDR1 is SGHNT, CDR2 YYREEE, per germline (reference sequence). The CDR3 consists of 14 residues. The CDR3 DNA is TGTGCCAGCAGCCTGGACCGGCGTAGTACTGAAGCTTTCTTT. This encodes CASSLDRRSTEAFF.

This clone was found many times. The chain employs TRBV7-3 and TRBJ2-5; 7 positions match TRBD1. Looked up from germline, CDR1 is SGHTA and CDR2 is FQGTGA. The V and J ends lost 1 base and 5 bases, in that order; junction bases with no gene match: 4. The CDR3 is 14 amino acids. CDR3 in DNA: TGTGCCAGCAGCTTAATTTCACAGGGGGAGACCCAGTACTTC. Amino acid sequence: CASSLISQGETQYF.

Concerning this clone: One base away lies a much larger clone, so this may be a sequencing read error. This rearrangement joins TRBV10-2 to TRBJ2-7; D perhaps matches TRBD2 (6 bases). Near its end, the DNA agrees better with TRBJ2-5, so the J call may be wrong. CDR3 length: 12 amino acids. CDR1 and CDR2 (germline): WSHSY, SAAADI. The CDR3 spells CATPGDQETQYF. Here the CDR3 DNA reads TGCGCCACTCCGGGGGATCAAGAGACCCAGTACTTC.

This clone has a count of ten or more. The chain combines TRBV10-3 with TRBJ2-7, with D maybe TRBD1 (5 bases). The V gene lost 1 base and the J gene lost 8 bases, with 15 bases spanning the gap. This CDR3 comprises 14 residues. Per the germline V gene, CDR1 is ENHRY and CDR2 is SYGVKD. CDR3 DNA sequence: TGTGCCATCAGTGAGTTCGGACAAGCTCCCCAGCAGTACTTC. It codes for CAISEFGQAPQQYF.

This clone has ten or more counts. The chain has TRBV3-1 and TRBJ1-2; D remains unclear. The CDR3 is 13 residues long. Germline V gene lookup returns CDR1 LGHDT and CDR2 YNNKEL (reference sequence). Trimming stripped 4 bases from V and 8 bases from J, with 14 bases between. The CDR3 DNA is TGTGCCAGCAGCCCCGCAGTGAGATTCGGCTACACCTTC. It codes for CASSPAVRFGYTF. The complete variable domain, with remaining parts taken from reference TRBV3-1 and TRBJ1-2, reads DTAVSQTPKYLVTQMGNDKSIKCEQNLGHDTMYWYKQDSKKFLKIMFSYNNKELIINETVPNRFSPKSPDKAHLNLHINSLELGDSAVYFCASSPAVRFGYTFGSGTRLTVV.

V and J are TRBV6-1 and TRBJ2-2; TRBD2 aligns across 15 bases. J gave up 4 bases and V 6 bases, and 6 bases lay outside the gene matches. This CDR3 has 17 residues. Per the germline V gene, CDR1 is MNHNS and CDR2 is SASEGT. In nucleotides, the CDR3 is TGTGCCAGCAGGACCGGGACTAGCGGGAGGATCACCGGGGAGCTGTTTTTT. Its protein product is CASRTGTSGRITGELFF.

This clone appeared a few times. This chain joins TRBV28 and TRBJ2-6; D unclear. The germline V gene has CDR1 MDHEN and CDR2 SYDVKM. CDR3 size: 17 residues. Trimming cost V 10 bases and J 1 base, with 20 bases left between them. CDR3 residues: CAITSLWVFSGANVLTF. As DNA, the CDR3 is TGTGCCATCACTTCCCTTTGGGTATTTTCTGGGGCCAACGTCCTGACTTTC.

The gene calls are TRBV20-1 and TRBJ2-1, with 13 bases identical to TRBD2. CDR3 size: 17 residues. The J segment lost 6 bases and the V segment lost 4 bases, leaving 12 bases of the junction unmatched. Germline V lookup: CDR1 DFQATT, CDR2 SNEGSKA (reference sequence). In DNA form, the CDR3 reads TGCAGTGCTAACAAAGGACTAGCGGGGGCCATGGGCAATGAGCAGTTCTTC. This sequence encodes CSANKGLAGAMGNEQFF.

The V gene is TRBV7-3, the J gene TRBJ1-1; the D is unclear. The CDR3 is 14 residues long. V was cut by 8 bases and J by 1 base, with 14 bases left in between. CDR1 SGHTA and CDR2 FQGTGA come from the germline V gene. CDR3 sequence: CASCSYGPNTEAFF. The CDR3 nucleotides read TGTGCCAGCTGCTCATACGGCCCGAACACTGAAGCTTTCTTT.

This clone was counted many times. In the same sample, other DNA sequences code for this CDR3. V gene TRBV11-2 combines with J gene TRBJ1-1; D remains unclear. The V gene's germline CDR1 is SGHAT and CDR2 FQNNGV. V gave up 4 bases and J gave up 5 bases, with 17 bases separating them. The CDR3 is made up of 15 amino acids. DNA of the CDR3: TGTGCCAGCAGCTCTAGTACCGGCAGGTCGACTGAAGCTTTCTTT. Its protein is CASSSSTGRSTEAFF.

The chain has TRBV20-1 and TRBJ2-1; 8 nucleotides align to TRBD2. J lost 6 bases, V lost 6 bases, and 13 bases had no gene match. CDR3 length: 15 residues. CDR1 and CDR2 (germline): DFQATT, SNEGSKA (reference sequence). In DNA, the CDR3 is TGCAGTGCCCTGCCCAGGGCGGGGGGTCTCAATGAGCAGTTCTTC. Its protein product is CSALPRAGGLNEQFF.

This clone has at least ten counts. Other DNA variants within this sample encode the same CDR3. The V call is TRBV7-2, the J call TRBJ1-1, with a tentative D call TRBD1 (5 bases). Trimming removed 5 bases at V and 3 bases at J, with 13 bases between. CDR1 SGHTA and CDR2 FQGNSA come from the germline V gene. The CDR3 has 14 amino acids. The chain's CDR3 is CASSPEPGYTEAFF. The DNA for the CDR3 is TGTGCCAGCAGCCCCGAGCCAGGGTACACTGAAGCTTTCTTT. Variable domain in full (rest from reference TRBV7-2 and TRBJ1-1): GAGVSQSPSNKVTEKGKDVELRCDPISGHTALYWYRQSLGQGLEFLIYFQGNSAPDKSGLPSDRFSAERTGGSVSTLTIQRTQQEDSAVYLCASSPEPGYTEAFFGQGTRLTVV.

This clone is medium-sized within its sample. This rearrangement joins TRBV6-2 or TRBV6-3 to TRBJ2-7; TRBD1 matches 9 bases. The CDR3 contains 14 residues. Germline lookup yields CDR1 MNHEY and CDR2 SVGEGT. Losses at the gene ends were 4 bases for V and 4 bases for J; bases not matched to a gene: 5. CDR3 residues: CASSSPGQGYEQYF. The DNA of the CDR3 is TGTGCCAGCAGTTCCCCGGGACAGGGTTACGAGCAGTACTTC.

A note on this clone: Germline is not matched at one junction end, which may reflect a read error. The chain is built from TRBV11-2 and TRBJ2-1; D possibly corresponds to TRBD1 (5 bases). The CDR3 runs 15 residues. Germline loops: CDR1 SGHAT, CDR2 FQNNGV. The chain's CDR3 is CASSWRQWAYNEQVF. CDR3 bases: TGTGCCAGCAGCTGGCGACAGTGGGCCTACAATGAGCAGGTCTTC.

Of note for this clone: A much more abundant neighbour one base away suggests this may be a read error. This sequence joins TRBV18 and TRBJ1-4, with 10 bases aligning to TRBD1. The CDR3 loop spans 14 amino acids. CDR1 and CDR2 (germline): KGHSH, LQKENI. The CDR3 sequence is CSSSPGQGGEKLFF. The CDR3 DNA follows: TGTTCCAGCTCGCCCGGACAGGGGGGGGAAAAACTGTTTTTT.

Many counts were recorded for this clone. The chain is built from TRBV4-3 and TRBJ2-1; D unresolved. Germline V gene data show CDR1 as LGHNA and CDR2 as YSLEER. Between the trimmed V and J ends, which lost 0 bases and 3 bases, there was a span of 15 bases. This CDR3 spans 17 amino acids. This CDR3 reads CASSQDLTRPDYNEQFF. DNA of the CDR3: TGCGCCAGCAGCCAAGATTTAACCCGCCCCGACTACAATGAGCAGTTCTTC.

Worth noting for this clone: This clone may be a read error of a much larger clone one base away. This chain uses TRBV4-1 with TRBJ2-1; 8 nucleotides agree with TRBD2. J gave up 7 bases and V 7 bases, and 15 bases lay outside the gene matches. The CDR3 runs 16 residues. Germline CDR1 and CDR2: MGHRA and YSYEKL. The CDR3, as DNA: TGCGCCAGCATCCCCAGCCCGGGACTAGGGGGTAATGAGCAGTTCTTC. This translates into CASIPSPGLGGNEQFF.

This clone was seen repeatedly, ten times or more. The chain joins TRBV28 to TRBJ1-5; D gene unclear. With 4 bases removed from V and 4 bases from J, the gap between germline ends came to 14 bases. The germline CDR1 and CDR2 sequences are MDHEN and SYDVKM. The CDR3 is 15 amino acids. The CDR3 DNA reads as TGTGCCAGCAGTTCCATGGAAGGACCGAATCAGCCCCAGCATTTT. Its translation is CASSSMEGPNQPQHF.

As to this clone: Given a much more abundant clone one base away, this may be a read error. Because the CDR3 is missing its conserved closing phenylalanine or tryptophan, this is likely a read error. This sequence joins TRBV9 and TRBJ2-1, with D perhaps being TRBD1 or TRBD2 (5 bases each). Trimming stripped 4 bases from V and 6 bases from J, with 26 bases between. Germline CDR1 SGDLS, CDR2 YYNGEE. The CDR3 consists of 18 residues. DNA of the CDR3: TGTGCCAGCAGCCACTTTGGGGGAGAGGCTACTTTTCGCAATGAGCAGTTCCTC. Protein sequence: CASSHFGGEATFRNEQFL.

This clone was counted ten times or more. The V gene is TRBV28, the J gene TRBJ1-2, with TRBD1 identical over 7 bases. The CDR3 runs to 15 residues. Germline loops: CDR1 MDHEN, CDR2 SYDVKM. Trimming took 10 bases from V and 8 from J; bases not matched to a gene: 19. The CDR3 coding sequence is TGTGCCAACAGGACTGCTGGAGGGGGCCACTGGGGCTACACCTTC. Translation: CANRTAGGGHWGYTF.

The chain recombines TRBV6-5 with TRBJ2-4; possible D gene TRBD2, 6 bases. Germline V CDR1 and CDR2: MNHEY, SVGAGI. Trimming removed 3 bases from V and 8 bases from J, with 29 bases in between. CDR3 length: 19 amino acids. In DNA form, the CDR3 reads TGTGCCAGCAGTTATCCTCCATGTATCGGGAGAGCCTCAAGAGACATTCAGTACTTC. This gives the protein CASSYPPCIGRASRDIQYF.

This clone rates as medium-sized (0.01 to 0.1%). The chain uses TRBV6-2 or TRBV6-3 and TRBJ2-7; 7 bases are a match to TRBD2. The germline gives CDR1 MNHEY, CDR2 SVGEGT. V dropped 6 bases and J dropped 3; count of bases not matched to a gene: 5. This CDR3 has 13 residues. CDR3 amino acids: CASRRPSGYEQYF. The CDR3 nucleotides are TGTGCCAGCAGGAGACCTAGCGGCTACGAGCAGTACTTC.